This T cell receptor beta chain was profiled in a study of CD8+ T cells in alopecia areata. The wider study: Tofacitinib administration persisted for 6 to 18 months, succeeded by 6 months off drug.

Germline loops: CDR1 GTSNPN, CDR2 SVGIG (reference sequence). The CDR3 is made up of 11 amino acids. V lost 7 bases and J 4 bases, leaving 10 bases between the germline ends. Following extraction, RNA underwent reverse transcription to cDNA, which served as the sequencing template. Sequencing used immunoSEQ multiplex PCR; TCRdb keeps in-frame clones, though not all of them. The sample gives some 170,000 clones, about 70% of which show up once; roughly 11% is in the top ten. Collection of lesional scalp punch biopsies and peripheral blood was performed in alopecia areata patients. The specimen comprised CD8+ T cells sorted from blood, sampled at week 0. The chain has TRBV30 and TRBJ1-1, with no clear D. This clonotype originated in a human donor with alopecia areata. CDR3 nucleotides: TGTGCCTCACGACTCGGCACTGAAGCTTTCTTT. This sequence encodes CASRLGTEAFF.